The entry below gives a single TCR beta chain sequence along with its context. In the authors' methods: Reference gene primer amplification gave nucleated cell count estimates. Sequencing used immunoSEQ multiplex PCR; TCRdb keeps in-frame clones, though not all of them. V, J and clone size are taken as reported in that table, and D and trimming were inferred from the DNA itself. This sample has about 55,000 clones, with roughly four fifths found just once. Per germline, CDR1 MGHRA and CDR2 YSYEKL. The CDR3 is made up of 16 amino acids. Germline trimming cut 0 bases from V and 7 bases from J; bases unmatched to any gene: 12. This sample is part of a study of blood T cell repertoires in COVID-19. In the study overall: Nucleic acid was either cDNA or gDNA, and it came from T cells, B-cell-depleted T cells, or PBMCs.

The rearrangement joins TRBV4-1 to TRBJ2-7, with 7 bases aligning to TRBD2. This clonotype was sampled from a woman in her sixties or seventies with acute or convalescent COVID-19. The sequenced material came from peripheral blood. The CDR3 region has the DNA TGCGCCAGCAGCCAAGATGAGGGCGGGAGCCGAGGGGAGCAGTACTTC. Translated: CASSQDEGGSRGEQYF.